Listed below are T cell receptor beta chains from one sample, sequenced in a study of CD8 T cells in Susac syndrome. TCRdb recomputed calls from the immunoSEQ multiplex PCR reads with MiXCR, one row per CDR3 protein. The sample lists 300,000 to 350,000 distinct CDR3 sequences; 90% to 95% were seen once. The sequenced sample was CD4+ T cells from PBMCs. Source of these receptors: a human donor with multiple sclerosis. The CDR3 runs from the conserved cysteine through the conserved F or W. Fields, in order: J gene, V gene, D gene, clone size, CDR3 DNA, CDR3 protein. D genes are given only for firm matches. The size of a clone is reported for some rows only, either as once, few or many, or as a class for expanded clones.

J: TRBJ1-2
V: TRBV19
D: -
size: -
DNA: TGTGCCACCAAATCCTATGGCTACACCTTC
CDR3: CATKSYGYTF

J: TRBJ2-7
V: TRBV10-3
D: -
size: -
DNA: TGTGCCATCAGTGATGTCCGGGAGCAGTACTTC
CDR3: CAISDVREQYF

J: TRBJ2-1
V: TRBV3-1
D: -
size: -
DNA: TGTGCCAGCAGCCTATGGGGTGGGAGCTCCTACAATGAGCAGTTCTTC
CDR3: CASSLWGGSSYNEQFF

J: TRBJ2-4
V: TRBV3-1
D: -
size: once
DNA: TGTGCCAGCAGCCAAGCAAGCGGGCCCTCGGGAGTTCAGTACTTC
CDR3: CASSQASGPSGVQYF

J: TRBJ2-7
V: TRBV4-2
D: TRBD2
size: -
DNA: TGTGCCAGCAGCCAAGACTCTGCGGGAGGTAATGCGTACGAGCAGTACTTC
CDR3: CASSQDSAGGNAYEQYF

J: TRBJ1-1
V: TRBV20-1
D: -
size: -
DNA: TGCAGTGCCGGGGGCCCCGAAGCTTTCTTT
CDR3: CSAGGPEAFF

J: TRBJ1-6
V: TRBV5-4
D: -
size: -
DNA: TGTGCCAGCAGCCCAGGAGACGCTCTCAATAATTCACCCCTCCACTTT
CDR3: CASSPGDALNNSPLHF

J: TRBJ2-6
V: TRBV5-1
D: -
size: -
DNA: TGCGCCAGCAGCTTGTTGACTGCTGGGGCCAACGTCCTGACTTTC
CDR3: CASSLLTAGANVLTF

J: TRBJ1-1
V: TRBV5-1
D: -
size: -
DNA: TGCGCCAGCAGCTCTTGGCCTGAGGTCTCAGCAACTGAAGCTTTCTTT
CDR3: CASSSWPEVSATEAFF

J: TRBJ1-2
V: TRBV6-6
D: TRBD1
size: -
DNA: TGTGCCAGCAGAACCGGGACAGCGGATGGCTACACCTTC
CDR3: CASRTGTADGYTF

J: TRBJ2-7
V: TRBV4-3
D: -
size: -
DNA: TGCGCCAGCAGCCAAGATGGAACGGGGGCGAACCAGTACTTC
CDR3: CASSQDGTGANQYF

J: TRBJ2-3
V: TRBV7-2
D: -
size: -
DNA: TGTGCCAGCAGCACTAACACAGATACGCAGTATTTT
CDR3: CASSTNTDTQYF

J: TRBJ2-3
V: TRBV20-1
D: -
size: -
DNA: TGCAGTGCTGGTATTGGCGGGGATACGCAGTATTTT
CDR3: CSAGIGGDTQYF

J: TRBJ1-3
V: TRBV5-1
D: -
size: -
DNA: TGCGCCAGCAGCTCCGCCCCGGACAGAGGAAGTGGAACCATATATTTT
CDR3: CASSSAPDRGSGTIYF

J: TRBJ2-3
V: TRBV11-1
D: -
size: few
DNA: TGTGCCAGCAGCTGGCAATTCGGGTCAGATACGCAGTATTTT
CDR3: CASSWQFGSDTQYF

J: TRBJ2-1
V: TRBV7-2
D: TRBD2
size: -
DNA: TGTGCCAGCAGCCCCCACCGGTCTAGCGGGGGCTACAATGAGCAGTTCTTC
CDR3: CASSPHRSSGGYNEQFF

J: TRBJ2-6
V: TRBV5-1
D: -
size: -
DNA: TGCGCCAGCAGCTTGGGCGGTGACTCTGGGGCCAACGTCCTGACTTTC
CDR3: CASSLGGDSGANVLTF

J: TRBJ1-4
V: TRBV20-1
D: -
size: -
DNA: TGCAGTGCTAGGGACTATGGGGGCGGTCTTGAAAAACTGTTTTTT
CDR3: CSARDYGGGLEKLFF

J: TRBJ2-7
V: TRBV11-2
D: -
size: -
DNA: TGTGCCAGCAGCTTCGAGGGAGCCTACGAGCAGTACTTC
CDR3: CASSFEGAYEQYF

J: TRBJ2-1
V: TRBV20-1
D: TRBD2
size: -
DNA: TGCAGTGCTTGGGTCAGCGGGGCCTACAATGAGCAGTTCTTC
CDR3: CSAWVSGAYNEQFF

J: TRBJ2-6
V: TRBV4-2
D: -
size: -
DNA: TGTGCCAGCAGCCAAGTAGGGGGGCTGGGTGGGGCCAACGTCCTGACTTTC
CDR3: CASSQVGGLGGANVLTF

J: TRBJ2-3
V: TRBV5-4
D: -
size: -
DNA: TGTGCCAGCAGCCTCAGGGCCTGGGGCACAGATACGCAGTATTTT
CDR3: CASSLRAWGTDTQYF

J: TRBJ2-5
V: TRBV30
D: -
size: -
DNA: TGTGCCTGGAGAGGGGGACTATTCGAGACCCAGTACTTC
CDR3: CAWRGGLFETQYF

J: TRBJ2-7
V: TRBV24-1
D: TRBD1
size: -
DNA: TGTGCCACCAGTGATCCGGGACAGGGCCACGAGCAGTACTTC
CDR3: CATSDPGQGHEQYF

J: TRBJ2-2
V: TRBV6-2/TRBV6-3
D: -
size: -
DNA: TGTGCCAGCACGCAGGGGCACAACACCGGGGAGCTGTTTTTT
CDR3: CASTQGHNTGELFF

J: TRBJ1-1
V: TRBV20-1
D: -
size: -
DNA: TGCAGTACGCACGGGGACGGGAACACTGAAGCTTTCTTT
CDR3: CSTHGDGNTEAFF

J: TRBJ2-1
V: TRBV5-6
D: TRBD2
size: -
DNA: TGTGCCAGCAGCTTGGTGACGGCGGGAGGGCCCTCCTACAATGAGCAGTTCTTC
CDR3: CASSLVTAGGPSYNEQFF

J: TRBJ2-5
V: TRBV2
D: -
size: -
DNA: TGTGCCAGCAGGACAGTAGAGACCCAGTACTTC
CDR3: CASRTVETQYF

J: TRBJ1-2
V: TRBV7-9
D: -
size: -
DNA: TGTGCCAGCGAAAGGGCAGGGGACCAGAACTATGGCTACACCTTC
CDR3: CASERAGDQNYGYTF

J: TRBJ1-1
V: TRBV6-5
D: TRBD1
size: once
DNA: TGTGCCACCATTCCACCTGGGACAGGGCGGTCAGCTTTCTTT
CDR3: CATIPPGTGRSAFF

J: TRBJ2-4
V: TRBV7-2
D: -
size: -
DNA: TGTGCCAGCAGCTTGACAGCAGCCAAAAACATTCAGTACTTC
CDR3: CASSLTAAKNIQYF